The rows below give T cell receptor beta chains drawn from one sample of a study of cytomegalovirus exposure and HLA in healthy donors. Here immunoSEQ multiplex PCR was the method, and the copy in TCRdb shows in-frame clones only, minus some. The table records 120,000 to 150,000 clones, roughly 86% of them present only once. The sample taken for sequencing was PBMCs. All receptors come from a woman aged 30 to 39 in good health and CMV-seronegative. The CDR3 runs from the conserved cysteine through the conserved F or W. The D gene is left open where the match is weak. A row's size may be missing; if present it is once, few, many or a size class.

NA TRBJ2-1 TRBV6-5 NA TGTGCCAGCAGTTCTCTTCTATACAATGAGCAGTTCTTC CASSSLLYNEQFF
NA TRBJ2-1 TRBV11-1 TRBD2 TGTGCCAGCAGTCCCAACTCGCGGGGGTTTAACAATGAGCAGTTCTTC CASSPNSRGFNNEQFF
few TRBJ1-5 TRBV2 NA TGTGCCAGCAGTGCGTCCCTAGATCAGCCCCAGCATTTT CASSASLDQPQHF
NA TRBJ2-6 TRBV27 NA TGTGCCAGCAGTTCAGACTCTGGGGCCAACGTCCTGACTTTC CASSSDSGANVLTF
NA TRBJ2-1 TRBV19 TRBD2 TGTGCCAGTAGTATGAACGGGGGGTACAATGAGCAGTTCTTC CASSMNGGYNEQFF
NA TRBJ1-6 TRBV5-4 TRBD1 TGTGCCAGCAGCCCAGGGGGGTTTCCCCTCCACTTT CASSPGGFPLHF
NA TRBJ1-6 TRBV13 TRBD1 TGTGCCAGCAGTCGGTCGGACAGGACTTACCCAACCCTCCACTTT CASSRSDRTYPTLHF
NA TRBJ2-3 TRBV7-2 NA TGTGCCAGCAGTCAGAGGCGTCTGTTGGACACAGATACGCAGTATTTT CASSQRRLLDTDTQYF
NA TRBJ1-6 TRBV5-1 TRBD1 TGCGCCAGCAGCTTGGTCCCTACAGGGGGCGGAAAATCCTATAATTCACCCCTCCACTTT CASSLVPTGGGKSYNSPLHF
NA TRBJ1-3 TRBV4-1 NA TGCGCCAGCAGCCAAGCCGCGGGGCATGGAAACACCATATATTTT CASSQAAGHGNTIYF
NA TRBJ1-1 TRBV18 TRBD1 TGTGCCAGCTCACCACTACAGAACAGGGGGCTAATGAACACTGAAGCTTTCTTT CASSPLQNRGLMNTEAFF
NA TRBJ2-5 TRBV28 NA TGTGCCAGCAGTTCCCCGACACGGGGGGCAGAGACCCAGTACTTC CASSSPTRGAETQYF
NA TRBJ1-4 TRBV18 NA TGTGCCAGCTCACCGAACCTCCCCGGAGGACTTAATGAAAAACTGTTTTTT CASSPNLPGGLNEKLFF
NA TRBJ1-1 TRBV7-8 NA TGTGCCAGCTCCAGAGGGACTGAAGCTTTCTTT CASSRGTEAFF
NA TRBJ1-2 TRBV7-9 NA TGTGCCAGCAGCTCACCCCCACAGGGTCGCTATGGCTACACCTTC CASSSPPQGRYGYTF
NA TRBJ1-2 TRBV19 TRBD1 TGTGCCAGTACTACGTCAGGACAGGGAGGCTATGGCTACACCTTC CASTTSGQGGYGYTF
once TRBJ1-6 TRBV5-6 TRBD1 TGTGCCAGCAGCCAGACAGGGCGAAAAAATTCACCCCTCCACTTT CASSQTGRKNSPLHF
NA TRBJ2-7 TRBV27 NA TGTGCCAGCAGTGAAGTAGCGGAGCTATACGAGCAGTACTTC CASSEVAELYEQYF
NA TRBJ1-5 TRBV19 NA TGTGCCAGTAGGAGCCAGGTAGAAGGGGGCAATCAGCCCCAGCATTTT CASRSQVEGGNQPQHF
few TRBJ1-6 TRBV7-9 TRBD1 TGTGCCAGCAGCCGAGGACAGGGGGCGAATAATTCACCCCTCCACTTT CASSRGQGANNSPLHF
few TRBJ2-2 TRBV28 NA TGTGCCAGCAGTTTTCGCCCATTGAGACGGGGACTGAACACCGGGGAGCTGTTTTTT CASSFRPLRRGLNTGELFF
NA TRBJ2-5 TRBV5-1 NA TGCGCCAGCAGCTTCGGCCAGGAAGAGACCCAGTACTTC CASSFGQEETQYF